This entry concerns a single T cell receptor (beta chain). Its antigen is unknown. The sample holds no much larger clone one base away, and base qualities are not on file. These data originate in a study of cytomegalovirus exposure and HLA in healthy donors (TCRdb year 2017). At the level of the whole study: According to an earlier analysis of a few hundred of the donors, 150 million to 200 million T cells yielded 117 million unique TCR beta sequences and about 300 Gb of sequence data. Around 330 gigabases of sequencing data and around 80 million unique TCR sequences made up an early release that covered approximately 650 HLA-typed donors. Of the roughly 400 genotyped donors, 75% to 85% were placed in the genetic ancestry cluster associated with self-reported Caucasian donors. The aim of the study was to test whether cataloging public T cell receptors could identify signatures of past pathogen exposure. The study used immunosequencing to profile the T cell repertoires of around 600 subjects and linked those repertoires to cytomegalovirus serostatus. In addition to the first cohort of 666 subjects, a separate validation cohort of 120 different subjects was used. To predict cytomegalovirus infection status, the study brought together high-throughput TCR immunosequencing, statistical association of individual TCRs with disease status, and machine learning. In a later analysis, previously published TCR beta repertoires from 666 donors were re-analyzed and high-resolution HLA genotyping was added so that TCR occurrence patterns could be studied. Rather than using new phenotypic data, the later analysis identified candidate immune exposures from TCR beta sequences and from how often those sequences occurred across donors. An earlier analysis of around 580 of the donors used high-throughput TCR beta sequencing to judge whether each TCR beta V gene segment behaved as functional or pseudogenic. Donor age, sex, ethnicity and CMV serostatus were compiled alongside the repertoire data. In a later genetic analysis, genome-wide SNP genotypes for about three fifths of the 666 donors were used, and that subset was treated as a discovery cohort. Every repertoire in the discovery cohort had been generated on one and the same sequencing platform. Both class I and class II loci were covered by HLA typing, at four-digit resolution. The number of donors typed differed by locus, with roughly 620-640 for A, B, C, DRB1 and DQB1, 522 for DQA1, 606 for DPA1, and about 450 for DPB1. Five DR-DQ haplotypes were handled as single units for association and clustering because linkage in the cohort was strong. On average, over 200,000 unique TCR beta nucleotide sequences were sequenced per donor among roughly 430 genotyped donors of the cohort, with approximately 18% of those sequences being non-productive. Broad study findings and their caveats: A later analysis found that HLA-associated TCR beta chains were more clonally expanded and had lower generation probabilities than equally common non-associated chains. Strong co-occurrence of HLA alleles, especially DR and DQ, made assigning TCR associations to individual alleles difficult. Across donors, most TCR sequences were observed very rarely, whereas some public TCRs were present in many individuals. In vitro tests confirmed that a few of the cytomegalovirus-associated TCR beta chains recognize cytomegalovirus antigens. Immune exposure information for the cohort was limited to CMV serostatus. A further reported finding was that TCR beta sequences accurately predicted the HLA-A and HLA-B alleles for most subjects in the first cohort. In a later analysis, the rate of TCR association differed among HLA loci, with DRB1 alleles having the most associated TCRs and HLA-C alleles having the fewest. HLA typing was unavailable for some donors at each locus, so association tests used only the typed subset. A later genetic analysis reported fewer N-insertions in productive TCRs among donors in an Asian-associated ancestry cluster than the roughly 720-donor mean. Only TCR beta chains were sequenced in this cohort, and the absence of alpha or paired-chain data limited detectable features. Roughly uniform sequencing depth across donors was assumed in presence/absence analyses, although this assumption may not hold. A total of fewer than 200 TCR beta chains were listed by the study as associated with cytomegalovirus. A later genetic analysis associated a missense DCLRE1C variant with V-gene and J-gene trimming of TCR beta chains, and an independent cohort replicated the association. The authors suggested that the approach could potentially be generalized to other disease states and immunological phenotypes. Specific HLA alleles were associated with 15,000 to 20,000 TCR beta sequences at a false discovery rate of 0.05 in a later analysis. Because the 87-base-pair reads could not distinguish some IMGT-functional V segments, including TRBV6-2 and TRBV6-3, those segments were excluded. Linkage disequilibrium might explain the correlated functional status among segregating V segments, but an unknown experimental factor could not be ruled out. Roughly 17 rarely observed V segments, including chromosome 9 orphons, were excluded from the earlier analysis of about 610 of the donors because counts were too low. In a later analysis, several top co-occurrence clusters were reported to appear linked to parvovirus B19, influenza, CMV and Epstein-Barr virus. A group of highly shared sequence variants was considered likely to be a technical artifact of the sequencing pipeline. In both the original and validation cohorts, the classifier was reported to diagnose cytomegalovirus status with high specificity and sensitivity. Broadly in line with IMGT annotations, most TCR beta V segments showed up in productive rearrangements about 87% or about 30% of the time in an earlier analysis of 450 to 600 of the donors. Most CMV-associated TCR beta chains appeared to be HLA-restricted in a later analysis, and the HLA associations seemed to be driven largely by CMV exposure.

The cohort comprised hundreds of healthy bone marrow donors. At the time of sampling, every cohort member was nominally healthy, though immune exposures that went unrecorded were likely present. The donor was CMV seronegative and belonged to the group of more than 300 seronegative cohort members. A peripheral blood sample was provided by each donor, and peripheral blood mononuclear cells were used for TCR beta sequencing. The Qiagen DNeasy Blood Extraction Kit was used to extract genomic DNA from the blood cell samples. CDR1 and CDR2 are read off the germline V gene as SGDLS and YYNGEE. There are 15 amino acids in the CDR3, from cysteine to phenylalanine inclusive. Only CDR3 DNA remains: 45 bases, in frame from the first base. V loses 0 bases at its end and J loses 4 bases; junction bases beyond the gene matches: 7. Libraries were prepared through the immunoSEQ multiplex PCR assay. For the multiplex PCR, a mixture combining 60 forward primers for TCR Vbeta segments and 13 reverse primers for TCR Jbeta segments was used. The CDR3 region of rearranged TCR beta genes was amplified from genomic DNA with a multiplex PCR assay. Amplified TCR beta libraries were sequenced as 87-base-pair reads on the Illumina HiSeq System. The source study handled its data this way. A later analysis counted tens of millions of unique TCR beta chains across the 700 or so repertoires, and roughly 9.9 million of these chains were shared by at least two donors. A nearest-neighbor algorithm error-corrected the raw reads and collapsed the reads into unique sequences, merging closely related sequences to remove PCR and sequencing errors. V, D and J gene segments were assigned by aligning CDR3 sequences to IMGT reference sequences. For a sequence to be retained, a match of at least six nucleotides was required to both a V gene segment and a J gene segment. A rearrangement counted as productive if the CDR3 had no stop codons and remained in frame with V and J, and every other rearrangement counted as non-productive. Following IMGT convention, CDR3 was defined as the stretch from the second conserved V-encoded cysteine to the conserved J-encoded phenylalanine. In an earlier analysis of around 600 of the donors, sequences lacking an unambiguous match to a single V gene segment were excluded. In an earlier analysis of a few hundred of the donors, a V segment was called functional when productive rearrangements were above 56.7%, and segregating when the standard deviation between donors exceeded 5%. A statistical classification framework was built to diagnose cytomegalovirus status from the catalog of TCR beta chain sequences. In a later analysis, V and J genes were assigned by comparing TCR nucleotide sequences against IMGT/GENE-DB human TR gene sequences. The TCRdist pipeline was used in a later analysis to assign CDR3 sequences and most-parsimonious VDJ recombination scenarios. In a later analysis, every TCR beta chain was defined by the combination of its CDR3 amino acid sequence and its V-gene family, and reads without a unique V-gene family were dropped. A later analysis removed several hundred highly shared, low-generation-probability nucleotide sequences to deal with suspected cross-contamination and a sequencing artifact. In a later analysis, a clonal expansion index for each public chain was calculated from normalized within-repertoire ranks of inferred template counts. Generation probabilities in a later analysis came from a VDJ recombination model fitted to out-of-frame rearrangements, and those results were checked against IGoR. A later analysis scored TCR-TCR, TCR-HLA and TCR-CMV co-occurrence with hypergeometric tests, applying a repertoire-size bias correction to TCR pairs. A later analysis estimated false discovery rates by permuting HLA or CMV assignments 20 times. In a later analysis, co-occurring TCRs were grouped with DBSCAN, and TCRdist sequence similarity was added when clustering was performed within HLA-allele-positive subsets. Co-occurrence clustering excluded repertoires with fewer than 30,000 or more than 120,000 public chains, plus five with anomalous nucleotide sharing. TCRdb's version of the immuneACCESS table is confined to in-frame rearrangements and falls short of the full clone set. An unresolved V gene accounts for under half of the shortfall where checked; the remainder is of unknown origin. The V and J calls and clone size were taken over from that table, and D and trimming were inferred from the DNA. The sample has approximately 160,000 clones on record, roughly 75% of them singletons. The ten most abundant clones make up around 1.4% of the sample.

The specimen was PBMCs. The rearrangement combines TRBV9 with TRBJ2-7, and TRBD2 aligns with 7 junction nucleotides. This sequence originates from a man between 18 and 35 years old in good health and CMV-seronegative. The nucleotide sequence reads as follows: TGTGCCAGCAGCGTAGGGGGAGGGAGGGCGTACGAGCAGTACTTC. This sequence encodes CASSVGGGRAYEQYF.